Listed here are 5 T cell receptor beta chains from one sample, sequenced in a study of CD8 T cells in Susac syndrome. Random hexamers primed reverse transcription of about 0.45 to 1 ug RNA. TCRdb re-derived calls from the immunoSEQ multiplex PCR reads in MiXCR, one entry per CDR3 protein. The sample shows roughly 200,000 distinct CDR3 sequences, 90% to 95% of them seen only once. Material for sequencing was CD8+ T cells from PBMCs. Receptors were obtained from a human donor with multiple sclerosis.

This chain links TRBV12-3 or TRBV12-4 with TRBJ1-1; possible D gene TRBD1, 5 bases. CDR3 length: 12 amino acids. V lost 8 bases and J lost 6, with 13 bases in between. CDR3 nucleotides: TGTGCCAGCGGCGGGGGTCGAGCTGAAGCTTTCTTT. Translation gives CASGGGRAEAFF.

The rearrangement joins TRBV14 to TRBJ2-7, with D possibly matching TRBD1 (6 bases). The germline gives CDR1 SGHDN, CDR2 FVKESK. The CDR3 consists of 12 residues. V was pared by 8 bases and J by 6 bases, with 14 bases between. CDR3 protein: CASQTGWSEQYF. The CDR3 DNA sequence: TGTGCCAGCCAAACAGGGTGGAGCGAGCAGTACTTC. The full variable domain, rest sourced from reference TRBV14 and TRBJ2-7, is EAGVTQFPSHSVIEKGQTVTLRCDPISGHDNLYWYRRVMGKEIKFLLHFVKESKQDESGMPNNRFLAERTGGTYSTLKVQPAELEDSGVYFCASQTGWSEQYFGPGTRLTVT.

The chain is built from TRBV5-1 and TRBJ1-1; TRBD1 might be the D (6 bases). The CDR3 is 15 amino acids. Germline V CDR1 and CDR2: SGHRS, YFSETQ. The V end lost 2 bases, the J end lost 6 bases, and 17 bases lay between the germline ends. Here the CDR3 reads CASSFRPLGGAEAFF. The DNA for the CDR3 is TGCGCCAGCAGCTTTCGCCCCCTTGGGGGCGCTGAAGCTTTCTTT.

The chain is built from TRBV29-1 and TRBJ2-7; D gene ambiguous. CDR3 size: 11 residues. The germline gives CDR1 SQVTM, CDR2 ANQGSEA. The germline V and J ends were trimmed by 4 bases and 2 bases, with 6 bases remaining between them. The CDR3 coding sequence is TGCAGCGTTGGTCAGCCCTACGAGCAGTACTTC. Translated, it gives CSVGQPYEQYF.

The chain uses TRBV28 and TRBJ2-3; weak D call: TRBD2 (5 bases). Per the germline V gene, CDR1 is MDHEN and CDR2 is SYDVKM. The CDR3 is 16 residues long. V was trimmed by 6 bases and J by 1 base, leaving 17 bases between them. The CDR3: CASSLMVGGGTDTQYF. The CDR3 coding sequence is TGTGCCAGCAGCCTTATGGTCGGAGGAGGCACAGATACGCAGTATTTT.